Listed below are T cell receptor beta chains from one sample, sequenced in a study of blood T cell repertoires in COVID-19. Method: immunoSEQ multiplex PCR; TCRdb's copy keeps in-frame clones and lacks some. The sample includes over 30,000 clones, 90% to 95% of them seen just once. The sample consisted of peripheral blood. The receptors were sampled from a human donor in a cohort sampled during active COVID-19. CDR3s include the opening cysteine and the closing phenylalanine or tryptophan. A D gene is named only where the DNA matches it firmly. Clone size is given for some rows only: seen once, a few or many times, or a class if the clone is expanded.

>NA|TRBV19|TRBJ2-2|TRBD2
TGTGCCAGTAGTATACCCGGCGGGAGCTTCCTCTCCGGGGAGCTGTTTTTT
CASSIPGGSFLSGELFF
>NA|TRBV18|TRBJ2-7|TRBD1
TGTGCCAGCTCACCAGGGACAGGTTCCTACGAGCAGTACTTC
CASSPGTGSYEQYF
>NA|TRBV2|TRBJ1-3|TRBD1
TGTGCCAGCAGTCCCACAGGGGGCTCTGGAAACACCATATATTTT
CASSPTGGSGNTIYF
>NA|TRBV28|TRBJ2-7|NA
TGTGCCAGCAGCCCAACGGGGGGCCAGCAGTACTTC
CASSPTGGQQYF
>NA|TRBV29-1|TRBJ2-5|NA
TGCAGCGTTGTCTTTAGCGGCACCCTCCGGACCCAGTACTTC
CSVVFSGTLRTQYF
>NA|TRBV4-1|TRBJ2-2|NA
TGCGCCAGCAGCCAAAGAGGGGGGAACACCGGGGAGCTGTTTTTT
CASSQRGGNTGELFF
>NA|TRBV19|TRBJ1-3|TRBD1
TGTGCCAGTAGCCCAACGGGACAGGGTGCTGGAAACACCATATATTTT
CASSPTGQGAGNTIYF
>NA|TRBV5-1|TRBJ1-1|TRBD1
TGCGCCAGCAGCTTGGGCCCCAGGACAGGGGGCACTGAAGCTTTCTTT
CASSLGPRTGGTEAFF
>NA|TRBV15|TRBJ2-1|TRBD2
TGTGCCACCAGCAGATATAGGGGACTAGCGGGTCCCACCTTGCAATACAATGAGCAGTTCTTC
CATSRYRGLAGPTLQYNEQFF
>NA|TRBV5-1|TRBJ2-3|NA
TGCGCCAGCAGCCAGGGGGGGCTAGCGGGTAGAGATACGCAGTATTTT
CASSQGGLAGRDTQYF
>NA|TRBV12-3/TRBV12-4|TRBJ2-5|TRBD2
TGTGCCAGCAGTTTGGGACTAGCTGAGACCCAGTACTTC
CASSLGLAETQYF
>NA|TRBV7-3|TRBJ1-2|NA
TGTGCCAGCAGCCCGTCGGGAGGGGCCGAGGACTACACCTTC
CASSPSGGAEDYTF
>once|TRBV5-6|TRBJ2-1|NA
TGTGCCAGCAGCTCCTTGACAGTGAATGGCAATGAGCAGTTCTTC
CASSSLTVNGNEQFF
>NA|TRBV7-2|TRBJ2-7|TRBD1
TGTGCCAGCAGCAAATGGACAGGGCTCGACGAGCAGTACTTC
CASSKWTGLDEQYF
>NA|TRBV7-3|TRBJ2-1|NA
TGTGCCAGCAGCTTAACCGGGGGCAATGAGCAGTTCTTC
CASSLTGGNEQFF
>NA|TRBV6-4|TRBJ2-1|NA
TGTGCCAGCAGTGCGACTGAAAACAATGAGCAGTTCTTC
CASSATENNEQFF
>NA|TRBV19|TRBJ1-2|NA
TGTGCCAGTAGTATAGATCTAGAAGGGAGGCGGCACACCTTC
CASSIDLEGRRHTF
>NA|TRBV30|TRBJ2-4|TRBD2
TGTGCCTGGATAAAATCCGGGACTAGCGGCTCCAAAAACATTCAGTACTTC
CAWIKSGTSGSKNIQYF
>NA|TRBV12-3/TRBV12-4|TRBJ2-5|NA
TGTGCCAGCAACGGAGGAGAGACCCAGTACTTC
CASNGGETQYF
>NA|TRBV24-1|TRBJ2-1|NA
TGTGCCACCAGCGTGAGCCCCCATGAGCAGTTCTTC
CATSVSPHEQFF
>NA|TRBV3-1/TRBV3-2|TRBJ2-7|TRBD1
TGTGCCAGCAGCCCGTTTCTTAACAGGGGCGACTACGAGCAGTACTTC
CASSPFLNRGDYEQYF
>NA|TRBV29-1|TRBJ2-5|TRBD2
TGCAGCGTTGGGGCTAGCGGGAGGAGGGAGACCCAGTACTTC
CSVGASGRRETQYF
>NA|TRBV19|TRBJ1-5|TRBD1
TGTGCCAGTAGTATCGGGACAGGGGCTTTAATTCAGCCCCAGCATTTT
CASSIGTGALIQPQHF
>few|TRBV7-9|TRBJ1-4|TRBD1
TGTGCCAGCAGCTCAGGGACAGTGAATGAAAAACTGTTTTTT
CASSSGTVNEKLFF
>NA|TRBV10-3|TRBJ1-1|NA
TGTGCCATCAGTGAGTCGACATGGGGCGCTGAAGCTTTCTTT
CAISESTWGAEAFF
>NA|TRBV5-6|TRBJ2-7|TRBD2
TGTGCCAGCAGCTTGTTTCGGGCTAGCGGGTATGTTGACTACGAGCAGTACTTC
CASSLFRASGYVDYEQYF
>NA|TRBV11-3|TRBJ2-1|TRBD2
TGTGCCAGCAGCTCCCCGACCGGGAGGGGAGACAATGAGCAGTTCTTC
CASSSPTGRGDNEQFF
>NA|TRBV9|TRBJ2-2|TRBD2
TGTGCCAGCAGCGCTCCCCGCGGGGCGGGAGAGGCCGGGGAGCTGTTTTTT
CASSAPRGAGEAGELFF
>NA|TRBV5-1|TRBJ2-3|TRBD2
TGCGCCAGCAGCTTGGTAGCGGGGGGCAGAACAGATACGCAGTATTTT
CASSLVAGGRTDTQYF
>once|TRBV7-3|TRBJ2-2|NA
TGTGCCAGCAGCTTATACGGACTCAGTGGGGTGGCCGGGGAGCTGTTTTTT
CASSLYGLSGVAGELFF
>NA|TRBV6-4|TRBJ2-1|TRBD2
TGTGCCAGCAGTGACGGGCTAGCGGGATCGAATGAGCAGTTCTTC
CASSDGLAGSNEQFF
>NA|TRBV5-1|TRBJ1-2|NA
TGCGCCAGCAGCTTGGGACACGAGATTAACTATGGCTACACCTTC
CASSLGHEINYGYTF
>once|TRBV6-5|TRBJ1-3|NA
TGTGCCAGCAGGGCAGGGGTCTCTGGAAACACCATATATTTT
CASRAGVSGNTIYF
>NA|TRBV5-4|TRBJ1-1|TRBD1
TGTGCCAGCAGTTCAGGACAGGCCTACACTGAAGCTTTCTTT
CASSSGQAYTEAFF
>NA|TRBV29-1|TRBJ2-1|TRBD2
TGCAGCGTTGGCGGGAGATGGAATGAGCAGTTCTTC
CSVGGRWNEQFF
>NA|TRBV19|TRBJ2-2|NA
TGTGCCAGTAGTTTAAGCCGGACAGCGAACACCGGGGAGCTGTTTTTT
CASSLSRTANTGELFF
>NA|TRBV5-1|TRBJ1-3|TRBD1
TGCGCCAGCAGCTTGGGACAGGGGGCGGCTGGAAACACCATATATTTT
CASSLGQGAAGNTIYF
>NA|TRBV12-5|TRBJ1-1|NA
TGTGCTAGTGGTTTCTCTACAAAACAGGGCGTGAACACTGAAGCTTTCTTT
CASGFSTKQGVNTEAFF
>NA|TRBV4-3|TRBJ2-5|TRBD2
TGCGCCAGCAGCCACTCACGGCGCGGGAGTGGAGAGACCCAGTACTTC
CASSHSRRGSGETQYF
>once|TRBV28|TRBJ2-7|NA
TGTGCCAGCCCCCCAGGGTTGGGAACATCAAGCTCCTACGAGCAGTACTTC
CASPPGLGTSSSYEQYF
>NA|TRBV28|TRBJ2-1|TRBD2
TGTGCCAGCAGGGGCGGTAATCTAGCGGGGGGGATAAGCTCCTACAATGAGCAGTTCTTC
CASRGGNLAGGISSYNEQFF
>few|TRBV6-2/TRBV6-3|TRBJ2-5|NA
TGTGCCAGCAGTTATGGGGCCGAGACCCAGTACTTC
CASSYGAETQYF
>NA|TRBV5-5|TRBJ2-7|TRBD2
TGTGCCAGCAGCTTGGGACTAGCGGGTTACTACGAGCAGTACTTC
CASSLGLAGYYEQYF
>NA|TRBV7-2|TRBJ2-5|NA
TGTGCCAGCAGCTTCCTCGGAGGGCCTAGCGAGACCCAGTACTTC
CASSFLGGPSETQYF
>NA|TRBV5-1|TRBJ1-1|NA
TGCGCCAGCAGAACAGGGATGAACACTGAAGCTTTCTTT
CASRTGMNTEAFF
>NA|TRBV23-1|TRBJ2-1|TRBD2
TGCGCCACCAACAAACATTGCCAGGAGACTAGCGGGAGGAATGAGCAGTTCTTC
CATNKHCQETSGRNEQFF
>NA|TRBV7-3|TRBJ2-1|TRBD2
TGTGCCAGCAGCTTTGGTCTAGCGGATTACAATGAGCAGTTCTTC
CASSFGLADYNEQFF